This TCR beta chain was sequenced for a study of CXCR3-negative and CXCR3-positive naive CD8 T cells. Study observations and caveats: Diversity proved comparably high across both naive subsets and much lower in memory CD8+ cells.

This CDR3 spans 15 amino acids. The germline CDR1 and CDR2 sequences are MGHRA and YSYEKL. Every individual CD8+ T cell subset underwent sorting in triplicate at more than 250,000 cells apiece. CD45RO-CCR7+CD27+CD95- expression identified naive CD8+ T cells. With UMI labels, 5' RACE was used to prepare the TRB cDNA libraries. Reanalyzing the 5' RACE reads, TCRdb keeps one entry per CDR3 protein, without DNA. This sample contains about 120,000 distinct CDR3 sequences. On this clonotype itself: As yet, its antigen is unknown.

The sequenced material came from naive CXCR3- CD8+ T cells from blood. Subset described: CD45RO-CCR7+CD27+CD95- naive CD8+ T cells lacking CXCR3 (TNR3-). The clonotype comes from a human donor in good health. Some clones in this sample may be carry-over from other donors' samples. V gene TRBV4-1 combines with J gene TRBJ2-7; with no DNA, the TCRdb D assignment of TRBD2 cannot be verified. CDR3 amino acids: CASSHLGRSHQEQYF.